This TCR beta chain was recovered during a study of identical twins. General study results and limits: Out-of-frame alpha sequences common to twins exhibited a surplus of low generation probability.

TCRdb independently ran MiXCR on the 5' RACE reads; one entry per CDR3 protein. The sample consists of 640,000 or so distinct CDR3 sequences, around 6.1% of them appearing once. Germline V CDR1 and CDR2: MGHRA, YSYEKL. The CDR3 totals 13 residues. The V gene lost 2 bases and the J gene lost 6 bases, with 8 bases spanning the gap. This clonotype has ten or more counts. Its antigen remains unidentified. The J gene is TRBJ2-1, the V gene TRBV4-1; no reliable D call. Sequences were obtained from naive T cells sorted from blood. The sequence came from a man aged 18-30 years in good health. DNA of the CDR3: TGCGCCAGCAGCCAACCTGGCGGCAATGAGCAGTTCTTC. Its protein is CASSQPGGNEQFF.